The entry below gives a single TCR beta chain sequence along with its context. Its antigen is not identified. Data came from immunoSEQ multiplex PCR; TCRdb stores just in-frame clones and leaves some out. The sample records roughly 90,000 clones, around 88% being singletons. The data stem from a study of OX40 agonist ivuxolimab in advanced cancers. Study as a whole: Three patients, one with hepatocellular carcinoma and two with cutaneous melanoma, responded partially. Findings and caveats of the study: Normalized expansion of T-cell clones was also low for some nonresponders.

V lost 0 bases to trimming and J lost 2 bases, with 9 bases between them. Germline assignment: CDR1 SGHRS and CDR2 YFSETQ. This CDR3 is built from 15 residues. Material: CD4+ or CD8+ T cells sorted from blood, obtained in a trial of the OX40 agonist ivuxolimab. The TCR comes from an adult with an advanced solid tumor such as melanoma, head and neck, liver or kidney cancer. V usage is TRBV5-1 and J usage is TRBJ1-3; D is undetermined. DNA for the CDR3: TGCGCCAGCAGCTTGGGAGGGAACCCTGGAAACACCATATATTTT. It is translated as CASSLGGNPGNTIYF. Looking up the rest from reference TRBV5-1 and TRBJ1-3 gives the full variable domain: KAGVTQTPRYLIKTRGQQVTLSCSPISGHRSVSWYQQTPGQGLQFLFEYFSETQRNKGNFPGRFSGRQFSNSRSEMNVSTLELGDSALYLCASSLGGNPGNTIYFGEGSWLTVV.